The 4 T cell receptor beta chains reported below all come from one sample, sequenced in a study of Graves' ophthalmopathy and Graves' hyperthyroidism. Amplified material comprised TCR beta CDR3 regions derived from RNA transcripts. Second-round multiplex PCR followed a first-round RT-PCR using HTBI primers. TCRdb reprocessed the multiplex PCR reads with MiXCR, giving one entry per CDR3 protein. The sample lists hundreds of thousands of distinct CDR3 sequences, 35% to 45% occurring once. Sequencing was carried out using peripheral blood. Receptors were obtained from an adult man with Graves' ophthalmopathy.

This chain joins TRBV20-1 and TRBJ1-2; TRBD1 matches at 7 bases. V lost 5 bases and J lost 4; bases outside the gene matches: 7. The CDR3 runs to 13 residues. Germline-derived CDR1 and CDR2 are DFQATT and SNEGSKA (reference sequence). The CDR3 bases are TGCAGTGCTGGGGGGCAGGGGGTCTATGGCTACACCTTC. As protein: CSAGGQGVYGYTF.

This sequence joins TRBV25-1 and TRBJ1-4; the D gene is possibly TRBD1 (6 bases). Trimming took off 4 bases at V and 8 bases at J, with 14 bases between the two ends. This CDR3 is 14 amino acids long. Germline CDR1 reads MGHDK; CDR2 reads SYGVNS. Here the CDR3 reads CASSAWGHPEKLFF. The DNA for the CDR3 is TGTGCCAGCAGTGCGTGGGGACATCCGGAAAAACTGTTTTTT.

This clonotype was found many times. The chain uses TRBV24-1 and TRBJ2-5; a weak D match, TRBD1 (6 bases). CDR3 length: 12 residues. Trimming took off 5 bases at V and 7 bases at J, with 10 bases between the two ends. Germline V gene data show CDR1 as KGHDR and CDR2 as SFDVKD. The CDR3 nucleotides read TGTGCCACCAGTGCTCCCAGGGGGACCCAGTACTTC. Translating it yields CATSAPRGTQYF.

This clonotype was seen a few times. The V gene is TRBV20-1, the J gene TRBJ1-5, with TRBD1 identical over 7 bases. The V and J ends lost 6 bases and 6 bases, in that order; junction bases with no gene match: 8. CDR1 DFQATT and CDR2 SNEGSKA come from the germline V gene (reference sequence). The CDR3 totals 13 residues. CDR3 loop: CSALQGRGQPQHF. The CDR3 region has the DNA TGCAGTGCGCTACAGGGGAGGGGTCAGCCCCAGCATTTT.